This T cell receptor beta chain is drawn from a study of post-analysis software for immune sequencing data. Across the whole study: Included among the disease courses, which were recorded for the cohort, were relapsing-remitting, secondary progressive and progressive-relapsing multiple sclerosis. Study-level points and caveats: Normalized Chao1 diversity was significantly lower in multiple sclerosis patients than in controls. Roughly five TRBV segments, including TRBV5-6, TRBV5-1 and TRBV20-1, were more frequent in patients than controls.

A word on this clonotype: Antigen: not known.

cDNA libraries of TCR beta carried unique molecular identifiers. Each CDR3 protein gets one entry after TCRdb re-called the PCR reads with MiXCR. The table includes hundreds of thousands of distinct CDR3 sequences, 36% detected once. V shed 4 bases and J 9 bases; nucleotides not matched to a gene: 7. CDR3 length: 14 residues. Per germline, CDR1 SGHRS and CDR2 YFSETQ. This receptor was taken from a girl between 5 and 17 years old with multiple sclerosis. The chain joins TRBV5-1 to TRBJ2-3, with 11 nucleotides matching TRBD2. The source material was blood. CDR3 in amino acids: CASSTLAGGYTQYF. The CDR3 DNA is TGCGCCAGCAGCACCCTAGCGGGGGGTTACACGCAGTATTTT.